The present entry profiles one T cell receptor (beta chain) with its context. There are many counts of this clonotype. Its antigen remains undetermined. Within one base of it there is no much larger clone, and no base qualities were kept. Hyperthyroidism patients were newly diagnosed, with disease duration under 2 months, and aged 18 to 65 years. Patients were excluded if they had other autoimmune diseases, uncontrolled infections, pregnancy or lactation. Clinical symptoms, serum thyroxine, TRAb, thyroid ultrasound and orbital computed tomography formed the basis of the diagnosis. Trizol reagent was used to extract the total RNA, and its quality was then checked on an Agilent 2100 Bioanalyzer. For repertoire sequencing, TCR beta CDR3 regions were amplified from RNA transcripts. The first round of RT-PCR was done with HTBI primers and the Qiagen OneStep RT-PCR kit, and was followed by a second round of multiplex PCR, then size selection and purification. Libraries were sequenced on an Illumina HiSeq2000 using paired-end 100 bp reads. As for the original processing: Reads were processed with SOAPnuke, discarding reads with adapters, uncalled bases, mean Phred below 15, or no exact constant-primer or identifier match. High-quality paired reads were merged with COPE v1.2.5. Each unique nucleotide sequence was treated as a clonotype, and MiTCR v1.1 was used to align the clonotypes to the IMGT TRB V, D and J references. Analysis was restricted to V-J combinations with a frequency above 0.0001, which covered roughly 99% of repertoires. A TCR clonal expansion and chaos score per V-J combination was defined as the ratio of F50 clonal expansion to chaos observed in the TCRdist matrix. Welch's t-statistics and random forest were used to reduce features to about a dozen V-J combinations, which were fed into a naive Bayes classifier. The similarity between thyroid and blood repertoires was quantified using the Morisita-Horn index. Through fastp at Q25 and MiXCR, TCRdb rebuilt clones from the public reads, retaining in-frame beta chains. Records with the same CDR3 protein are collapsed into one entry carrying the most frequent genes and DNA. None of the V and J calls come from the authors' own analysis; TCRdb made them. This sample gives 900,000 to 1,200,000 distinct CDR3 sequences in total; about two fifths of them show up just once. The ten most abundant clones make up 11% of the sample.

These data originate in a study of Graves' ophthalmopathy and Graves' hyperthyroidism (dated by TCRdb to the late 2010s). Study-wide context: A patient counted as having stable hyperthyroidism if there was no progression to ophthalmopathy within 18 months of follow-up. TCR beta repertoire signatures were used to distinguish Graves' ophthalmopathy from Graves' hyperthyroidism and to predict progression to ophthalmopathy. In total, 135 blood samples were TCR-sequenced: approximately 42 ophthalmopathy, some 80 hyperthyroidism and roughly 17 hyperthyroidism-to-ophthalmopathy patients. To explore V-J signatures that distinguish ophthalmopathy from hyperthyroidism, a discovery set of about a hundred patients was enrolled, made up of under 50 with ophthalmopathy and around 60 with stable hyperthyroidism. An independent validation cohort was composed of approximately 18 hyperthyroidism patients and more than 15 patients who later progressed from hyperthyroidism to ophthalmopathy. In several hyperthyroidism patients, the T-cell repertoires found in thyroid tissue were compared with those found in blood. Once sampling was done, hyperthyroidism patients were given methimazole at a starting dose of 30 mg daily, while ophthalmopathy patients were given high-dose intravenous methylprednisolone.

The germline V gene encodes CDR1 MRHNA and CDR2 SNTAGT. V lost 3 bases and J lost 4 bases, and the count of bases not matched to a germline gene is 4. The cysteine opens and the phenylalanine closes a CDR3 of 15 amino acids. Just CDR3 DNA is preserved here, 45 bases in frame from base 1. The investigation overall reported the following: In validation, the model predicted ophthalmopathy progression with more than 70% sensitivity and 72.22% specificity; 12 predicted patients were CT-confirmed with GO in a median of about 7.1 months. Most expanded thyroid clonotypes with frequency above 0.001 were also detected in blood, suggesting blood repertoires may reflect the thyroid immune response. No statistical method was used to predetermine the sample size, and group allocation was not hidden from the investigators. In cross-validation, the 13-signature model distinguished ophthalmopathy from stable hyperthyroidism with just over 85% sensitivity and just under 84% specificity, and in the test set the corresponding values were around 80% and 75%.

The sequencing input was peripheral blood or thyroid tissue (not recorded which). The sequence joins TRBV6-4 to TRBJ2-5; 11 bases in the middle match TRBD1. This receptor was obtained from an adult man with Graves' hyperthyroidism. The CDR3 region: CASSETGTGGETQYF. The nucleotide sequence is given as TGTGCCAGCAGTGAAACCGGGACAGGGGGAGAGACCCAGTACTTC.